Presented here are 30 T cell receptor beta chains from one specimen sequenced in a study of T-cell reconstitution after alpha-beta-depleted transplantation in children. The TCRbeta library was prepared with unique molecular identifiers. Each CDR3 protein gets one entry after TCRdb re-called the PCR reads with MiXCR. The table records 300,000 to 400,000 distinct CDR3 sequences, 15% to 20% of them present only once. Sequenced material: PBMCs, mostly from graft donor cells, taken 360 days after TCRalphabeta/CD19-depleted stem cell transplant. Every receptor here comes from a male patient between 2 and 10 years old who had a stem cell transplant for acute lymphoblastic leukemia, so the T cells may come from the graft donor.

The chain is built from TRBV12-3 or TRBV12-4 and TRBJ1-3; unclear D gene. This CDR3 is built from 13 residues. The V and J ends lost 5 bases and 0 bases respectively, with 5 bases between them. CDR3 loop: CASSPTSGNTIYF. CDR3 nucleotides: TGTGCCAGCAGTCCGACCTCTGGAAACACCATATATTTT.

In nucleotides, the CDR3 is TGTGCCAGCAGCCAAGAGATTGGGGGGATCTACGAGCAGTACTTC. Its translation is CASSQEIGGIYEQYF. V usage is TRBV4-2 and J usage is TRBJ2-7; TRBD2 might be the D (6 bases). Germline-derived CDR1 and CDR2 are LGHNA and YNFKEQ. The ends were cut back, 0 bases at V and 3 bases at J, with 12 bases in the middle. This CDR3 is 15 amino acids long.

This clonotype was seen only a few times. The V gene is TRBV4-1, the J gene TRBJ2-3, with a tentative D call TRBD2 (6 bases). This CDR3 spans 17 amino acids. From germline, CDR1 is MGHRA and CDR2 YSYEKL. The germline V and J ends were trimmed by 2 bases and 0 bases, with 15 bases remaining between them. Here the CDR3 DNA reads TGCGCCAGCAGCCAACTCTCCGGGACTCTTAGCACAGATACGCAGTATTTT. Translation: CASSQLSGTLSTDTQYF.

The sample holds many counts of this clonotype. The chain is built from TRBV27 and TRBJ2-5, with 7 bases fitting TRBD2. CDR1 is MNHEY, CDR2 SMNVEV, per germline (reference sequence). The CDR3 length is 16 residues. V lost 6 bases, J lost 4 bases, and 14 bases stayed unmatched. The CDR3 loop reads CASRGSGGSGRETQYF. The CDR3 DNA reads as TGTGCCAGCAGGGGGTCGGGCGGGAGCGGACGAGAGACCCAGTACTTC.

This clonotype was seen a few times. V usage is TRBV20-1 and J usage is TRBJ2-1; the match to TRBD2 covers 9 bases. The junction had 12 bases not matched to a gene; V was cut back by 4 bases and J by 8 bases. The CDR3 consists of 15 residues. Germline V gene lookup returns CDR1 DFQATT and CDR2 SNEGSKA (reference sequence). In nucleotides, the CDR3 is TGCAGTGCTACAGCTCGGCTAGCGGGATGGGATGAGCAGTTCTTC. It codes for CSATARLAGWDEQFF.

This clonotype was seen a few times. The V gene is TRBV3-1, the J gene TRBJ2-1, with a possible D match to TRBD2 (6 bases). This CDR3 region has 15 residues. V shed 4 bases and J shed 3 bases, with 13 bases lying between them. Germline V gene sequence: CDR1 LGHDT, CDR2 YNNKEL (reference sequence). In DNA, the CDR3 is TGTGCCAGCAGCCTCCGGGACTCCGGCTACAATGAGCAGTTCTTC. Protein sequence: CASSLRDSGYNEQFF.

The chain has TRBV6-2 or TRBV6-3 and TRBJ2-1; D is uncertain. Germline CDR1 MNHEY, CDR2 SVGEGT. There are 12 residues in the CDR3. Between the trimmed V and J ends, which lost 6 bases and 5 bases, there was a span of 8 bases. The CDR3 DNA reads TGTGCCAGCAGACGAGACAACAATGAGCAGTTCTTC. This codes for CASRRDNNEQFF.

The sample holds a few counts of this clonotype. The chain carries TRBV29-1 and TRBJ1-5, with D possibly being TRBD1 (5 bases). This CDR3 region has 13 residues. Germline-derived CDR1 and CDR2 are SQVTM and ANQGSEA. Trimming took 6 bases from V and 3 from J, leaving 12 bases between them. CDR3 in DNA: TGCAGCGTCTGGGACGGAAACAATCAGCCCCAGCATTTT. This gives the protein CSVWDGNNQPQHF.

The CDR3 spells CASSELSGHSYEQYF. CDR3 DNA: TGTGCCAGCAGTGAACTGAGCGGGCACTCCTACGAGCAGTACTTC. The genes are TRBV6-1 and TRBJ2-7; possible D gene TRBD2, 6 bases. The CDR3 sequence is 15 residues long. Germline-derived CDR1 and CDR2 are MNHNS and SASEGT. Trimming cost V 2 bases and J 0 bases, with 11 bases left between them.

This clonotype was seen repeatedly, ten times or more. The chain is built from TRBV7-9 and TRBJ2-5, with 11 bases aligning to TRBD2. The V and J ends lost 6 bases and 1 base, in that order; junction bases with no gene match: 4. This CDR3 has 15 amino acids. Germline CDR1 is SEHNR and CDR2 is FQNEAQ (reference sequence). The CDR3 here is CASSTGTSGQETQYF. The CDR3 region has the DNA TGTGCCAGCAGTACCGGGACTAGCGGCCAAGAGACCCAGTACTTC.

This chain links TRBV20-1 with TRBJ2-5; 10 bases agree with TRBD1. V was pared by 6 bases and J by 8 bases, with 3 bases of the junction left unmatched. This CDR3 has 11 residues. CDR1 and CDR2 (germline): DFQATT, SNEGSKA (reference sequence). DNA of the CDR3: TGCAGTGCCTGGGACAGGGGTACCCAGTACTTC. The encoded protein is CSAWDRGTQYF.

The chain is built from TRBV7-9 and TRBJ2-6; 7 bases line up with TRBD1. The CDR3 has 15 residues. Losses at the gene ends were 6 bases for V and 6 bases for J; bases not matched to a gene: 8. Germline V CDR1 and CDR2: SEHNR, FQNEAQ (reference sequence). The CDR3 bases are TGTGCCAGCAGACATACAGGGGTAGAGGCCAACGTCCTGACTTTC. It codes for CASRHTGVEANVLTF.

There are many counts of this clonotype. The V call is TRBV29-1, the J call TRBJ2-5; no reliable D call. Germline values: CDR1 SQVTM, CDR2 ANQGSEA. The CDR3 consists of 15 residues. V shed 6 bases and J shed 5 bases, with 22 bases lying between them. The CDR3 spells CSVDSPVWQEETQYF. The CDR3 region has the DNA TGCAGCGTAGATTCGCCGGTCTGGCAAGAGGAGACCCAGTACTTC.

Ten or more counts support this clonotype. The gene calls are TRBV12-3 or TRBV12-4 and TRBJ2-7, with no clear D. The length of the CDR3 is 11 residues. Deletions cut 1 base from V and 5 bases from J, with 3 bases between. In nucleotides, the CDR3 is TGTGCCAGCAGTTTAGAGAACGAGCAGTACTTC. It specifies CASSLENEQYF.

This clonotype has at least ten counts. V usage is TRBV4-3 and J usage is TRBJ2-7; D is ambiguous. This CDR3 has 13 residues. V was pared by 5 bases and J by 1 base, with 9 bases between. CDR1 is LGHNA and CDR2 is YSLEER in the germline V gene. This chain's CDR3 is CASSEGRSYEQYF. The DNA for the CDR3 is TGCGCCAGCAGCGAAGGTCGGTCCTACGAGCAGTACTTC.

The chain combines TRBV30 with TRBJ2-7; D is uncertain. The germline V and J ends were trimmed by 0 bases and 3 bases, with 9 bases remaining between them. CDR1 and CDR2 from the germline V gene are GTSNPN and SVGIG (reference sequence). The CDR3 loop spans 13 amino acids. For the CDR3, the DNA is TGTGCCTGGAGTGTAGGCCTGGGCTACGAGCAGTACTTC. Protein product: CAWSVGLGYEQYF.

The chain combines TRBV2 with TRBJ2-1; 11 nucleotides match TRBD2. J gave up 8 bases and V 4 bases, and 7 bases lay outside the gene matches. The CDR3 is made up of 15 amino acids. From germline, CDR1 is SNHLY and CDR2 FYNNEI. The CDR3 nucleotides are TGTGCCAGCAGTGTAACACTAGCGGGAGTCCATGAGCAGTTCTTC. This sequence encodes CASSVTLAGVHEQFF.

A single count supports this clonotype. The CDR3 is CASSLGAPQGKAEAFF. DNA for the CDR3: TGTGCCAGCAGCTTAGGGGCCCCGCAGGGAAAAGCTGAAGCTTTCTTT. This chain connects TRBV7-9 to TRBJ1-1; a possible D gene is TRBD1 (5 bases). V was shortened by 1 base and J by 6 bases, with 18 bases between the two germline ends. The length of the CDR3 is 16 residues. CDR1 is SEHNR and CDR2 is FQNEAQ in the germline V gene (reference sequence). The full variable domain, with the rest looked up from reference TRBV7-9 and TRBJ1-1, is DTGVSQNPRHKITKRGQNVTFRCDPISEHNRLYWYRQTLGQGPEFLTYFQNEAQLEKSRLLSDRFSAERPKGSFSTLEIQRTEQGDSAMYLCASSLGAPQGKAEAFFGQGTRLTVV.

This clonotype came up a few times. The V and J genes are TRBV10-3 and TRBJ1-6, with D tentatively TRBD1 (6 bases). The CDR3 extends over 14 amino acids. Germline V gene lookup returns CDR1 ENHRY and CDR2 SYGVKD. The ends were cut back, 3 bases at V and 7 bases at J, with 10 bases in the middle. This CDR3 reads CAISDYRVNSPLHF. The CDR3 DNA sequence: TGTGCCATCAGTGACTACAGGGTGAATTCACCCCTCCACTTT.

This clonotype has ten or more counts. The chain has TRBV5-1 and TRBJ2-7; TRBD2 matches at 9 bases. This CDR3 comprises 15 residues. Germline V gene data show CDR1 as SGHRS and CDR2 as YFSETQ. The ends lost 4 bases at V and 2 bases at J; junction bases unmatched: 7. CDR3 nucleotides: TGCGCCAGCAGCCCCCGACTAGCGGATGCCTACGAGCAGTACTTC. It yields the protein CASSPRLADAYEQYF.

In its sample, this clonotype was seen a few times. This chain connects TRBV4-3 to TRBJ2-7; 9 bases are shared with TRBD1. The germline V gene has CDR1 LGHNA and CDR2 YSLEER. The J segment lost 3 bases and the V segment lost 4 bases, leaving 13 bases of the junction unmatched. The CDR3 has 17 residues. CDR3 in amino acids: CASSLKPPGQGYYEQYF. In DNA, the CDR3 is TGCGCCAGCAGCCTCAAGCCTCCGGGACAGGGATACTACGAGCAGTACTTC.

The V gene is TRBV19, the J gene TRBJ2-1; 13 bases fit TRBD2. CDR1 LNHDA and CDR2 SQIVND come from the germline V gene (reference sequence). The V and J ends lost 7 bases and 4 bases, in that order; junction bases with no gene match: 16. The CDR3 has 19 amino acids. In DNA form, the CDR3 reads TGTGCCAGTACCGCTCTAGGGGGACTAGCGGGAAAGTCATACAATGAGCAGTTCTTC. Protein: CASTALGGLAGKSYNEQFF. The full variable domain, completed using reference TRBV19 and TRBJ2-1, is DGGITQSPKYLFRKEGQNVTLSCEQNLNHDAMYWYRQDPGQGLRLIYYSQIVNDFQKGDIAEGYSVSREKKESFPLTVTSAQKNPTAFYLCASTALGGLAGKSYNEQFFGPGTRLTVL.

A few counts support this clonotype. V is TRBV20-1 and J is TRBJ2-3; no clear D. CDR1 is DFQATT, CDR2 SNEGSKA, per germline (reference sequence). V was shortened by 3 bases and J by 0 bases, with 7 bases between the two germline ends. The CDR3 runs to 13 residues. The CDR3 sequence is CSASPSSTDTQYF. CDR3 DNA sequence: TGCAGTGCTAGCCCCAGCAGCACAGATACGCAGTATTTT.

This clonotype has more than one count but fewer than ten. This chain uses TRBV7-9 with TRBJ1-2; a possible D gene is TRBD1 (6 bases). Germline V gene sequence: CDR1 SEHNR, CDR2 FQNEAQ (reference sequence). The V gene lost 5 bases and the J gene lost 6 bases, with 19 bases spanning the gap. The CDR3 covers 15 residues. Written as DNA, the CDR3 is TGTGCCAGCAGCCTACAGATGGACAGACCGAATGGCTACACCTTC. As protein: CASSLQMDRPNGYTF.

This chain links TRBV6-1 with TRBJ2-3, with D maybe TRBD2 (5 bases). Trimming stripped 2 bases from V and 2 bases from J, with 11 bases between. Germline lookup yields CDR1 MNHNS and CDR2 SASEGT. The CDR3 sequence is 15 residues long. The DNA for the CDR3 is TGTGCCAGCAGTGAAATGCGGGCCAACACAGATACGCAGTATTTT. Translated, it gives CASSEMRANTDTQYF.

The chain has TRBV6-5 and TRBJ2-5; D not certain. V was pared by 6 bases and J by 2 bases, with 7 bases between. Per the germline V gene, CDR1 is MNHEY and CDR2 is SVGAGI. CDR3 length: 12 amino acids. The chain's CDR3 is CASRGQQETQYF. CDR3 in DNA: TGTGCCAGCAGAGGGCAGCAAGAGACCCAGTACTTC.

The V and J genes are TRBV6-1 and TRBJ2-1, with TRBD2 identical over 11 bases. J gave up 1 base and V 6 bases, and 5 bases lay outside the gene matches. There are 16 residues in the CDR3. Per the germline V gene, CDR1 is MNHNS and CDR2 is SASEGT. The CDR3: CASSRWTSGSYNEQFF. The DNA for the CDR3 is TGTGCCAGCAGCCGCTGGACTAGCGGGTCCTACAATGAGCAGTTCTTC.

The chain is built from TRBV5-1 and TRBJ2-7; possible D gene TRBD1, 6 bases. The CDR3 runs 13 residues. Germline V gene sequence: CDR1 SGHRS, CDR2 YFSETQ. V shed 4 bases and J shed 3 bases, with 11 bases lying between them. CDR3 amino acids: CASSGGGVYEQYF. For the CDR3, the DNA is TGCGCCAGCAGCGGTGGGGGCGTCTACGAGCAGTACTTC.

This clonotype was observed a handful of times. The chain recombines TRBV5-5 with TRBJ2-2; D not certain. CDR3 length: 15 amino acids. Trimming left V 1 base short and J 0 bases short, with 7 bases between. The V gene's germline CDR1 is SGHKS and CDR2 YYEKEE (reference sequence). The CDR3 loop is CASSLRPTNTGELFF. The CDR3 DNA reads TGTGCCAGCAGCTTGAGGCCTACGAACACCGGGGAGCTGTTTTTT. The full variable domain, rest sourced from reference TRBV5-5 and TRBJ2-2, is DAGVTQSPTHLIKTRGQQVTLRCSPISGHKSVSWYQQVLGQGPQFIFQYYEKEERGRGNFPDRFSARQFPNYSSELNVNALLLGDSALYLCASSLRPTNTGELFFGEGSRLTVL.

The CDR3 DNA sequence: TGTGCCAGCAGTCCTTTCGACAGGGGGCGCCGAGAGACCCAGTACTTC. Translation: CASSPFDRGRRETQYF. The chain has TRBV28 and TRBJ2-5; 10 bases agree with TRBD1. Germline V lookup: CDR1 MDHEN, CDR2 SYDVKM. There are 16 residues in the CDR3. Trimming removed 5 bases from V and 4 bases from J; junction bases left unmatched: 10. Filled out from reference TRBV28 and TRBJ2-5, the complete variable domain reads DVKVTQSSRYLVKRTGEKVFLECVQDMDHENMFWYRQDPGLGLRLIYFSYDVKMKEKGDIPEGYSVSREKKERFSLILESASTNQTSMYLCASSPFDRGRRETQYFGPGTRLLVL.